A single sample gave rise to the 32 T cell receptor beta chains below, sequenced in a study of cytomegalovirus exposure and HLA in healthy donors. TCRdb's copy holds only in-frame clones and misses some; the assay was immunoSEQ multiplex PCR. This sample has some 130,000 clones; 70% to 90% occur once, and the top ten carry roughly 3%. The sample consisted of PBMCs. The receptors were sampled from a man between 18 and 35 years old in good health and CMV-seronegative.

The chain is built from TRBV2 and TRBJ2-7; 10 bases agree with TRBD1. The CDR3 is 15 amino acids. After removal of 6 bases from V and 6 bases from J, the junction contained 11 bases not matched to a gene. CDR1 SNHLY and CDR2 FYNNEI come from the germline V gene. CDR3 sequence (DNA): TGTGCCAGCAGAAAAACCGGGACAGGGGCCGTCGAGCAGTACTTC. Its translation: CASRKTGTGAVEQYF.

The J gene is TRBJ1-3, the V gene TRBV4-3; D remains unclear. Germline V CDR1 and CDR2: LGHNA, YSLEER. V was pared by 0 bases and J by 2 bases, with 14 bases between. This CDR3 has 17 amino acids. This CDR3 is CASSQDREGWAGNTIYF. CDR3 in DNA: TGCGCCAGCAGCCAAGATAGGGAGGGTTGGGCTGGAAACACCATATATTTT.

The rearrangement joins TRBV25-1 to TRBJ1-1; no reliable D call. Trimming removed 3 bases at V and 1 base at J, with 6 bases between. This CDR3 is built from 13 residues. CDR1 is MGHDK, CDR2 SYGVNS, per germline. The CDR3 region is CASSDRSNTEAFF. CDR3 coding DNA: TGTGCCAGCAGTGACAGATCGAACACTGAAGCTTTCTTT.

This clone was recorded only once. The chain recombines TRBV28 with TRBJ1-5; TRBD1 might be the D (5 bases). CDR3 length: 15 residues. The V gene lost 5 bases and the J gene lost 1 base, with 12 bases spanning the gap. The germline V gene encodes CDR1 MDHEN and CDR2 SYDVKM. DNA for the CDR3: TGTGCCAGCAGTCCGGGGGGGGTAAGCAATCAGCCCCAGCATTTT. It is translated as CASSPGGVSNQPQHF.

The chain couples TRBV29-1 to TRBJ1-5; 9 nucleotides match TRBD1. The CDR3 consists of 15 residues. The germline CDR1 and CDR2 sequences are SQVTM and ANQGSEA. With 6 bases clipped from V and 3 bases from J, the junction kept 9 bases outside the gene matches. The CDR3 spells CSVREGQGPNQPQHF. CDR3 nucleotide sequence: TGCAGCGTCCGAGAGGGACAGGGACCCAATCAGCCCCAGCATTTT.

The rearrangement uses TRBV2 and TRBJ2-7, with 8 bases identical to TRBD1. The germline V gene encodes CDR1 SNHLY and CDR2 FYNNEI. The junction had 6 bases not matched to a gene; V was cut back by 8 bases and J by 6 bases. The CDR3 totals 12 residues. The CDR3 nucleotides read TGTGCCAGCCAGAACAGGGGGATCGAGCAGTACTTC. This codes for CASQNRGIEQYF.

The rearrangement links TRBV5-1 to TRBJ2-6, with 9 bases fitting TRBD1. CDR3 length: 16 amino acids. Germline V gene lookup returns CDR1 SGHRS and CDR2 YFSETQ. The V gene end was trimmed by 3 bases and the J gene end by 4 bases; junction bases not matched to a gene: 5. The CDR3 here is CASSWTGVRGANVLTF. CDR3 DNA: TGCGCCAGCAGCTGGACAGGGGTTCGAGGGGCCAACGTCCTGACTTTC.

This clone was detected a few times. The CDR3 is CASSNDRYEQYF. In DNA, the CDR3 is TGTGCCAGCAGTAACGACAGGTACGAGCAGTACTTC. This chain links TRBV28 with TRBJ2-7, with D perhaps matching TRBD1 (6 bases). The CDR3 totals 12 residues. V was trimmed by 5 bases and J by 4 bases, leaving 9 bases between them. Germline V lookup: CDR1 MDHEN, CDR2 SYDVKM.

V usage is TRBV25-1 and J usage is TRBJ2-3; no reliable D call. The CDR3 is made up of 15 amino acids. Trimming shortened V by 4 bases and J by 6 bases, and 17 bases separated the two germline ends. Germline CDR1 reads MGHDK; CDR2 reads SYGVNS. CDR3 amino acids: CASSVGSSVRDTQYF. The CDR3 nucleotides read TGTGCCAGCAGTGTTGGCTCCTCGGTGAGGGATACGCAGTATTTT.

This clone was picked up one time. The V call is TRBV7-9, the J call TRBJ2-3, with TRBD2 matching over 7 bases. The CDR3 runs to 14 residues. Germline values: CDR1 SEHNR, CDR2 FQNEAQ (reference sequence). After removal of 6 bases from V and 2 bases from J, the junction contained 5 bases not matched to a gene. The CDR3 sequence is CASRSAGDTDTQYF. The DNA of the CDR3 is TGTGCCAGCAGATCTGCGGGAGACACAGATACGCAGTATTTT.

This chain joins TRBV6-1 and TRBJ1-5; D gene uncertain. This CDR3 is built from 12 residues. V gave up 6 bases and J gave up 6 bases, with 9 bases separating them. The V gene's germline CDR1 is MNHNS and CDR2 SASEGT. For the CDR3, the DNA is TGTGCCAGCAGCCAGCGGGGTCAGCCCCAGCATTTT. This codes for CASSQRGQPQHF.

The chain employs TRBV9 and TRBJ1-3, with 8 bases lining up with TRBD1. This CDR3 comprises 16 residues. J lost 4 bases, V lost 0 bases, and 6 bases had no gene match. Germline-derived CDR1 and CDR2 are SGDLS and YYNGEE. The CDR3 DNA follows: TGTGCCAGCAGCGTAGATGGAGGACAGGGAGGAAACACCATATATTTT. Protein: CASSVDGGQGGNTIYF.

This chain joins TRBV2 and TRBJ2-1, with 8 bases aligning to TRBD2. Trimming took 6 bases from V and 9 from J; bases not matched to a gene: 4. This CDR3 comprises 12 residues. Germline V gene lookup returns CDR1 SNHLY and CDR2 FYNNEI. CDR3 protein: CASRWLAGEQFF. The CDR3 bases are TGTGCCAGCAGGTGGCTAGCGGGTGAGCAGTTCTTC.

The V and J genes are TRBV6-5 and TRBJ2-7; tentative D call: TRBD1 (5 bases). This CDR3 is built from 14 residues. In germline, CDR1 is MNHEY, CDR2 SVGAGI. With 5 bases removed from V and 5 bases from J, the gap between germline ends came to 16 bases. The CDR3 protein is CASSPIDSLHEQYF. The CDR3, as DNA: TGTGCCAGCAGTCCCATTGACAGTCTCCACGAGCAGTACTTC.

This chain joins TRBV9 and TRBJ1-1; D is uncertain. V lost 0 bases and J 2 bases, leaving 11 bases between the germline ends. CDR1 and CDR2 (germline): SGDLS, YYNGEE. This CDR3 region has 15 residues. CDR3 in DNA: TGTGCCAGCAGCGTAGCGAGTACAGCCAACACTGAAGCTTTCTTT. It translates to CASSVASTANTEAFF. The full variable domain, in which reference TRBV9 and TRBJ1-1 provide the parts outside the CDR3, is DSGVTQTPKHLITATGQRVTLRCSPRSGDLSVYWYQQSLDQGLQFLIQYYNGEERAKGNILERFSAQQFPDLHSELNLSSLELGDSALYFCASSVASTANTEAFFGQGTRLTVV.

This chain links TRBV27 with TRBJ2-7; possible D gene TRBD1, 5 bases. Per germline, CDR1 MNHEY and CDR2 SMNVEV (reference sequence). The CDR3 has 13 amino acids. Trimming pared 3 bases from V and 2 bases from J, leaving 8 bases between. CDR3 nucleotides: TGTGCCAGCAGTTTCGGCAGGGCCTACGAGCAGTACTTC. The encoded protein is CASSFGRAYEQYF.

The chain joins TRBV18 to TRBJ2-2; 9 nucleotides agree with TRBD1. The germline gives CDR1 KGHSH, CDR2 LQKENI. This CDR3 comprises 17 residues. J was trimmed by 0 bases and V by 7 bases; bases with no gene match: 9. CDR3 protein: CASCSGTGNPNTGELFF. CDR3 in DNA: TGTGCCAGCTGCTCCGGGACAGGGAACCCGAACACCGGGGAGCTGTTTTTT.

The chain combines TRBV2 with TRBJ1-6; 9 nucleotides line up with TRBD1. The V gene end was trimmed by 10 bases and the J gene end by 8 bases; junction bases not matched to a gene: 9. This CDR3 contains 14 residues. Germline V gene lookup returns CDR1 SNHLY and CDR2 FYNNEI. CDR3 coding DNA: TGTGCCAACCGCCCGGGACAGGGACATTCACCCCTCCACTTT. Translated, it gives CANRPGQGHSPLHF.

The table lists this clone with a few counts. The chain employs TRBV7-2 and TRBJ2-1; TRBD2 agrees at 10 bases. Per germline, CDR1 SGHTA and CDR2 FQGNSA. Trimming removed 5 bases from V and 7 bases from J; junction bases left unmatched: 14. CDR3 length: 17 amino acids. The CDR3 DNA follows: TGTGCCAGCAGCCTGGGCGCCGGGACTAGCGTTAGAAATGAGCAGTTCTTC. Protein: CASSLGAGTSVRNEQFF.

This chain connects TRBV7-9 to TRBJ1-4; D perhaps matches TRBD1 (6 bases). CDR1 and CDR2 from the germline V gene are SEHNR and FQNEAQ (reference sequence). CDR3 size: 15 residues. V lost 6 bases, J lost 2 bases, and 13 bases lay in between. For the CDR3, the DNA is TGTGCCAGCAGATCCTCAGGGGATACTAATGAAAAACTGTTTTTT. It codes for CASRSSGDTNEKLFF.

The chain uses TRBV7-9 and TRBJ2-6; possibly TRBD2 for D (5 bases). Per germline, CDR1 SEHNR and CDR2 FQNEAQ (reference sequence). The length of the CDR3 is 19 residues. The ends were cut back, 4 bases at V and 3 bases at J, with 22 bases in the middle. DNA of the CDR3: TGTGCCAGCAGCTCAGAAAGGAGAGGGAGCTCAGTTGGGGCCAACGTCCTGACTTTC. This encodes CASSSERRGSSVGANVLTF.

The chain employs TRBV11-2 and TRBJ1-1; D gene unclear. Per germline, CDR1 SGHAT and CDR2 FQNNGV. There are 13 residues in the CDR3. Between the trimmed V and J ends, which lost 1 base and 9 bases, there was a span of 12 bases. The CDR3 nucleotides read TGTGCCAGCAGCTTAGGAAGGGAGCCGCAAGCTTTCTTT. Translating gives CASSLGREPQAFF.

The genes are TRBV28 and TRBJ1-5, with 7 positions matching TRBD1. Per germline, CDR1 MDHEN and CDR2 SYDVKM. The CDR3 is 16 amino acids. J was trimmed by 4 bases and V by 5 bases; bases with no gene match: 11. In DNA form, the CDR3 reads TGTGCCAGCAGTCCGAGGGACAGCGAAGGGAATCAGCCCCAGCATTTT. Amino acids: CASSPRDSEGNQPQHF. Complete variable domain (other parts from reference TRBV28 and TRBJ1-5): DVKVTQSSRYLVKRTGEKVFLECVQDMDHENMFWYRQDPGLGLRLIYFSYDVKMKEKGDIPEGYSVSREKKERFSLILESASTNQTSMYLCASSPRDSEGNQPQHFGDGTRLSIL.

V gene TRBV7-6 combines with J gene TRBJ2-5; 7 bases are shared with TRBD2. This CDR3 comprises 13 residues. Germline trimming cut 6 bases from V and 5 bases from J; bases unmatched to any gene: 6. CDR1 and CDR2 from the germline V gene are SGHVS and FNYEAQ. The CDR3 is CASSFGRGETQYF. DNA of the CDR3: TGTGCCAGCAGTTTCGGGCGGGGGGAGACCCAGTACTTC.

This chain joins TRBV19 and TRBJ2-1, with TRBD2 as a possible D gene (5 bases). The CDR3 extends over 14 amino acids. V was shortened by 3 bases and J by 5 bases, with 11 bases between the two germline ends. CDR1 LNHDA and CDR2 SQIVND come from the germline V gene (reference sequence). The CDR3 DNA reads TGTGCCAGTAGTATTATGGTGACTAACAATGAGCAGTTCTTC. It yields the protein CASSIMVTNNEQFF.

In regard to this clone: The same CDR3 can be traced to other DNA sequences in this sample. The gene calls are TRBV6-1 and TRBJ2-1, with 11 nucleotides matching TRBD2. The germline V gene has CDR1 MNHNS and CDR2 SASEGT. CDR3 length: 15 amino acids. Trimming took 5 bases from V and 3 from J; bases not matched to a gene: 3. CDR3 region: CASSRLAGGYNEQFF. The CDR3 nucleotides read TGTGCCAGCAGTCGCCTAGCGGGAGGCTACAATGAGCAGTTCTTC.

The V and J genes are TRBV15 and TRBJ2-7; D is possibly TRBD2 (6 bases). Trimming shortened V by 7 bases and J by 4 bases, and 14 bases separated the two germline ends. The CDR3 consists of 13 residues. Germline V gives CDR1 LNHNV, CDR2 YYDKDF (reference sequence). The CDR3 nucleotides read TGTGCCACCAACATCGCCGGGACTTACGAGCAGTACTTC. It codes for CATNIAGTYEQYF. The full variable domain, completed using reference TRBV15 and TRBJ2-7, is DAMVIQNPRYQVTQFGKPVTLSCSQTLNHNVMYWYQQKSSQAPKLLFHYYDKDFNNEADTPDNFQSRRPNTSFCFLDIRSPGLGDTAMYLCATNIAGTYEQYFGPGTRLTVT.

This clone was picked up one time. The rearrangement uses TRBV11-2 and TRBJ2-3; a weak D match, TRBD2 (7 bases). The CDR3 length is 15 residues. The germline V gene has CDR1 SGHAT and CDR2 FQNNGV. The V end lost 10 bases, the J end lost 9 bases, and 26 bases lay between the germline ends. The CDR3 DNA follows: TGTGCCACAACAACTGGGAGGGGGTTCGGTGGCACGCAGTATTTT. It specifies CATTTGRGFGGTQYF. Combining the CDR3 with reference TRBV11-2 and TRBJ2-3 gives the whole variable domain EAGVAQSPRYKIIEKRQSVAFWCNPISGHATLYWYQQILGQGPKLLIQFQNNGVVDDSQLPKDRFSAERLKGVDSTLKIQPAKLEDSAVYLCATTTGRGFGGTQYFGPGTRLTVL.

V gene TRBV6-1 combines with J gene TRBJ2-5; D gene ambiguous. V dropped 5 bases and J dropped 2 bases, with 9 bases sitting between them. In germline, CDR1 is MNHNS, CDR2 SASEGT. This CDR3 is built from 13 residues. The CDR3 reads CASSIDGQETQYF. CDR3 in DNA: TGTGCCAGCAGTATCGACGGGCAAGAGACCCAGTACTTC.

The CDR3, as DNA: TGTGCCAGCAGCCAAGGGAGTACCTATGGCTACACCTTC. Residues: CASSQGSTYGYTF. The chain carries TRBV14 and TRBJ1-2, with D hard to call. Germline CDR1 SGHDN, CDR2 FVKESK. V lost 1 base to trimming and J lost 4 bases, with 7 bases between them. This CDR3 has 13 residues.

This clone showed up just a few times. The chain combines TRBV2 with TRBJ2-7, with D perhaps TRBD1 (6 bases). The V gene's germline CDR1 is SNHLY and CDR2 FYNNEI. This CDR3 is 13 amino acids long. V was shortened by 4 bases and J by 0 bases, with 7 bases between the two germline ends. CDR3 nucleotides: TGTGCCAGCAGTGGGGACACCTCCTACGAGCAGTACTTC. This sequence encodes CASSGDTSYEQYF.

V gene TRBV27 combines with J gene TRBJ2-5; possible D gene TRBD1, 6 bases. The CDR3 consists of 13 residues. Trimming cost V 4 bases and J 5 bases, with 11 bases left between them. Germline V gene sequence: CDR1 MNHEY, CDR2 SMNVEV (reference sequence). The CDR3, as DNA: TGTGCCAGCAGTTCGGGACATCTGGAGACCCAGTACTTC. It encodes CASSSGHLETQYF.